These 16 T cell receptor beta chains were sequenced from one sample in a study of T cells in Graves' hyperthyroidism and ophthalmopathy. TCR beta CDR3 regions were amplified from RNA. A first-round RT-PCR of the TCR CDR3 used the HTBI primer set. TCRdb fed the multiplex PCR reads into MiXCR, producing one record per CDR3 protein. The sample records around 300,000 distinct CDR3 sequences, approximately 21% being singletons. Sequencing was done on a sample of blood. The receptors derive from a man in his thirties or forties with Graves' ophthalmopathy.

The chain links TRBV5-1 to TRBJ1-6, with TRBD1 matching over 7 bases. The germline gives CDR1 SGHRS, CDR2 YFSETQ. Trimming at V came to 4 bases and at J to 9 bases, leaving 7 bases not matched to a gene. The CDR3 covers 14 residues. The CDR3 DNA reads as TGCGCCAGCAGCATACAGGGGAGAGGTTCACCCCTCCACTTT. Its translation: CASSIQGRGSPLHF.

In its sample, this clonotype was seen many times. The chain links TRBV30 to TRBJ1-1; D gene ambiguous. V shed 0 bases and J shed 3 bases, with 8 bases lying between them. The CDR3 runs to 13 residues. Germline loops: CDR1 GTSNPN, CDR2 SVGIG (reference sequence). The CDR3 spells CAWSVSGYTEAFF. CDR3 coding DNA: TGTGCCTGGAGTGTGAGTGGGTACACTGAAGCTTTCTTT.

V is TRBV7-9 and J is TRBJ2-1; 10 nucleotides match TRBD1. V trimming: 5 bases; J trimming: 6 bases; junction bases outside the gene matches: 7. The CDR3 has 15 residues. CDR1 is SEHNR, CDR2 FQNEAQ, per germline (reference sequence). CDR3 in amino acids: CASSRDRGRVNEQFF. DNA for the CDR3: TGTGCCAGCAGCCGTGACAGGGGGCGGGTCAATGAGCAGTTCTTC.

At least ten counts were recorded for this clonotype. The V call is TRBV3-1, the J call TRBJ1-2; 9 bases are a match to TRBD1. Germline V CDR1 and CDR2: LGHDT, YNNKEL (reference sequence). The CDR3 consists of 16 residues. Germline trimming cut 0 bases from V and 8 bases from J; bases unmatched to any gene: 10. Written as DNA, the CDR3 is TGTGCCAGCAGCCAAGATCTTAGTACAGGGGGCTTCGGCTACACCTTC. This translates into CASSQDLSTGGFGYTF.

This clonotype was seen only a few times. This chain connects TRBV28 to TRBJ2-3, with TRBD2 identical over 9 bases. Germline values: CDR1 MDHEN, CDR2 SYDVKM. The junction had 6 bases not matched to a gene; V was cut back by 4 bases and J by 1 base. CDR3 size: 16 residues. The CDR3 nucleotides read TGTGCCAGCAGTTCCATAGCGGGAGAGCGCACAGATACGCAGTATTTT. Translation: CASSSIAGERTDTQYF.

The chain links TRBV20-1 to TRBJ2-1; D unresolved. Germline CDR1 reads DFQATT; CDR2 reads SNEGSKA (reference sequence). The CDR3 sequence is 12 residues long. Between the trimmed V and J ends, which lost 6 bases and 5 bases, there was a span of 11 bases. The CDR3: CSAAFRDNEQFF. The CDR3 DNA reads as TGCAGTGCCGCCTTTCGGGACAATGAGCAGTTCTTC.

The chain employs TRBV28 and TRBJ2-2; the match to TRBD2 covers 7 bases. The V and J ends lost 3 bases and 0 bases, in that order; junction bases with no gene match: 1. CDR3 length: 15 amino acids. Looked up from germline, CDR1 is MDHEN and CDR2 is SYDVKM. The CDR3 spells CASSFGLANTGELFF. The CDR3 DNA reads TGTGCCAGCAGTTTCGGACTAGCGAACACCGGGGAGCTGTTTTTT.

This clonotype was detected only once. In DNA form, the CDR3 reads TGTGCCAGCACCATGACAGGGGATAACTATGGCTACACCTTC. This codes for CASTMTGDNYGYTF. The chain joins TRBV6-1 to TRBJ1-2; TRBD1 aligns across 8 bases. The CDR3 is 14 residues long. J was trimmed by 1 base and V by 7 bases; bases with no gene match: 5. Looked up from germline, CDR1 is MNHNS and CDR2 is SASEGT.

V gene TRBV11-2 combines with J gene TRBJ2-7, with TRBD1 as a possible D gene (5 bases). The V gene's germline CDR1 is SGHAT and CDR2 FQNNGV. The CDR3 is 12 residues long. V lost 5 bases and J 8 bases, leaving 13 bases between the germline ends. CDR3 DNA sequence: TGTGCCAGCAGCCCTCAGGGATGGAAGCAGTACTTC. It translates to CASSPQGWKQYF. Full variable domain (rest looked up from reference TRBV11-2 and TRBJ2-7): EAGVAQSPRYKIIEKRQSVAFWCNPISGHATLYWYQQILGQGPKLLIQFQNNGVVDDSQLPKDRFSAERLKGVDSTLKIQPAKLEDSAVYLCASSPQGWKQYFGPGTRLTVT.

Written as DNA, the CDR3 is TGTGCCAGCAGCTTAGACCCCGGACCCTCCCCTAATGAAAAACTGTTTTTT. This translates into CASSLDPGPSPNEKLFF. This sequence joins TRBV11-3 and TRBJ1-4; the D is unclear. CDR1 and CDR2 from the germline V gene are SGHNT and YENEEA. Trimming took off 0 bases at V and 3 bases at J, with 14 bases between the two ends. There are 17 residues in the CDR3. Supplemented by reference TRBV11-3 and TRBJ1-4, the full variable domain reads EAGVVQSPRYKIIEKKQPVAFWCNPISGHNTLYWYLQNLGQGPELLIRYENEEAVDDSQLPKDRFSAERLKGVDSTLKIQPAELGDSAVYLCASSLDPGPSPNEKLFFGSGTQLSVL.

CDR3 coding DNA: TGTGCCACCAGTGACCCGGGGAATGTCGGTGGCTACACCTTC. Protein: CATSDPGNVGGYTF. The chain couples TRBV24-1 to TRBJ1-2; no firm D call. Germline V lookup: CDR1 KGHDR, CDR2 SFDVKD. The V and J ends lost 4 bases and 7 bases respectively, with 15 bases between them. CDR3 length equals 14 residues.

This clonotype was seen at least ten times. V is TRBV5-5 and J is TRBJ2-7, with D perhaps TRBD1 or TRBD2 (5 bases each). Trimming took 4 bases from V and 7 from J, leaving 18 bases between them. Per the germline V gene, CDR1 is SGHKS and CDR2 is YYEKEE (reference sequence). This CDR3 is 14 amino acids long. The CDR3 DNA is TGTGCCAGCAGCCTATCGGCCCAAGGGGAGGAGCAGTACTTC. Its translation: CASSLSAQGEEQYF.

This chain links TRBV15 with TRBJ2-1; D is unclear. Germline CDR1 is LNHNV and CDR2 is YYDKDF (reference sequence). This CDR3 region has 13 residues. The germline V and J ends were trimmed by 0 bases and 9 bases, with 9 bases remaining between them. CDR3 sequence reads: CATSRDQTGEQFF. DNA for the CDR3: TGTGCCACCAGCAGAGATCAAACGGGTGAGCAGTTCTTC.

The chain carries TRBV3-1 and TRBJ2-2; D gene ambiguous. CDR1 and CDR2 (germline): LGHDT, YNNKEL (reference sequence). Trimming shortened V by 2 bases and J by 5 bases, and 6 bases separated the two germline ends. The CDR3 length is 13 residues. CDR3 sequence: CASSQHSTGELFF. CDR3 sequence (DNA): TGTGCCAGCAGCCAACATTCTACCGGGGAGCTGTTTTTT.

This sequence joins TRBV20-1 and TRBJ2-1, with TRBD2 matching over 11 bases. The CDR3 runs 15 residues. The trim removed 3 bases at V and 4 bases at J, leaving 5 bases unmatched. Germline-derived CDR1 and CDR2 are DFQATT and SNEGSKA (reference sequence). The CDR3 DNA reads as TGCAGTGCTAGTAAGGCTAGCGGGAGGTACAATGAGCAGTTCTTC. Amino acids: CSASKASGRYNEQFF.

The genes are TRBV10-3 and TRBJ2-7; D gene ambiguous. V was shortened by 4 bases and J by 3 bases, with 16 bases between the two germline ends. The CDR3 totals 15 residues. Per germline, CDR1 ENHRY and CDR2 SYGVKD. The CDR3 sequence is CAISGGYSSYYEQYF. The CDR3 DNA reads TGTGCCATCAGTGGAGGTTATAGCAGCTACTACGAGCAGTACTTC.